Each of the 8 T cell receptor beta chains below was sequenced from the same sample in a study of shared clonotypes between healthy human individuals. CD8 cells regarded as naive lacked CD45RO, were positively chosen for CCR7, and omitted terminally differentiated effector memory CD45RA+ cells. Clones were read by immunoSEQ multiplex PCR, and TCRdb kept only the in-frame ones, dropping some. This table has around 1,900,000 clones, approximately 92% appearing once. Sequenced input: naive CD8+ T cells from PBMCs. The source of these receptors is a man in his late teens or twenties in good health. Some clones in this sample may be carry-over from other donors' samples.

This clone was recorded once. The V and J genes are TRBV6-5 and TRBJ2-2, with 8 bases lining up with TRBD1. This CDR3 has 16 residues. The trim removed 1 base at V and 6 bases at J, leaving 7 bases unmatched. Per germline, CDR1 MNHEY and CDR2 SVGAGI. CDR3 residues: CASSYLGQDLPGELFF. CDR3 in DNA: TGTGCCAGCAGTTACTTGGGACAGGATCTACCCGGGGAGCTGTTTTTT.

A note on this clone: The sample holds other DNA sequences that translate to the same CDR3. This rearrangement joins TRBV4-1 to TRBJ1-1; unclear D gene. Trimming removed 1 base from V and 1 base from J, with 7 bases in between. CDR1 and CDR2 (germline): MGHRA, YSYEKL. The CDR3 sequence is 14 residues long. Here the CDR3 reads CASSQVGENTEAFF. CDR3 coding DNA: TGCGCCAGCAGCCAAGTCGGAGAGAACACTGAAGCTTTCTTT.

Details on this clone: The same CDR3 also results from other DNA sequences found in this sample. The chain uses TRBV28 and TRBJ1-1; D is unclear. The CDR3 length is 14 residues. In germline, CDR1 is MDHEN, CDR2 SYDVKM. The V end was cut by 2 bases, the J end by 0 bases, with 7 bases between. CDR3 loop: CASSLTRVNTEAFF. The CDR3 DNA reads TGTGCCAGCAGTTTAACTCGGGTGAACACTGAAGCTTTCTTT.

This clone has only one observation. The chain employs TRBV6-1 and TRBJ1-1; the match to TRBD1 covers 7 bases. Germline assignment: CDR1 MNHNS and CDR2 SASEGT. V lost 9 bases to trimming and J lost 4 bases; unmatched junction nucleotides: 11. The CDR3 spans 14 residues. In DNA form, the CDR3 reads TGTGCCAGTCGACAGGGTCGAGATGGCACTGAAGCTTTCTTT. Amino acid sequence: CASRQGRDGTEAFF.

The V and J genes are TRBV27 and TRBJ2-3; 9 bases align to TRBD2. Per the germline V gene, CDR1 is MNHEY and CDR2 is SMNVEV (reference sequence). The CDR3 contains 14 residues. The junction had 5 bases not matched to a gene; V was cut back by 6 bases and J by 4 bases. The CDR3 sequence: CASRGRGGADTQYF. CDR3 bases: TGTGCCAGCAGAGGGCGGGGGGGGGCAGATACGCAGTATTTT.

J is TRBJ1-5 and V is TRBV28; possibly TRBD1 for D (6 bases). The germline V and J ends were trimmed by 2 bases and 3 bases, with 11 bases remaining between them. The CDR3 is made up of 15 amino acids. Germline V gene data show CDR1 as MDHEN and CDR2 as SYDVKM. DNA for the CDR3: TGTGCCAGCAGTTTACGGACAGTTTACAATCAGCCCCAGCATTTT. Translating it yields CASSLRTVYNQPQHF.

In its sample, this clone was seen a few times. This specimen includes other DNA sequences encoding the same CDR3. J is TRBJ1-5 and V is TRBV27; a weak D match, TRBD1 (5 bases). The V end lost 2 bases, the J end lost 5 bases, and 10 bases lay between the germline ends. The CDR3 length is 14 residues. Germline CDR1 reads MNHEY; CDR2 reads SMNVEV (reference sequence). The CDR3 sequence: CASSLRGRDQPQHF. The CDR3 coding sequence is TGTGCCAGCAGTTTACGGGGGAGGGATCAGCCCCAGCATTTT.

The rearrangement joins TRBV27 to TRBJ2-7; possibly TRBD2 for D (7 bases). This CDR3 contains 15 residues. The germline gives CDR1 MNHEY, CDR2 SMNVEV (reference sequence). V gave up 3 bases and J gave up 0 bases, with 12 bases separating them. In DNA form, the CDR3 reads TGTGCCAGCAGTTTCGGGGGGCAGGGCTCCTACGAGCAGTACTTC. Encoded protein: CASSFGGQGSYEQYF.